The 5 T cell receptor beta chains in this list originate from one sample, sequenced in a study of Tregs in tolerant kidney transplant recipients. Data came from immunoSEQ multiplex PCR; TCRdb stores just in-frame clones and leaves some out. The sample lists 200,000 to 300,000 clones; 65% to 85% were seen once. The sample taken for sequencing was CD4+ T cells from blood. All receptors come from a human donor in good health.

V and J are TRBV19 and TRBJ2-4, with 8 bases fitting TRBD2. This CDR3 spans 13 amino acids. Germline values: CDR1 LNHDA, CDR2 SQIVND (reference sequence). The V gene end was trimmed by 4 bases and the J gene end by 14 bases; junction bases not matched to a gene: 10. CDR3 loop: CASSSRDSGGKYF. The CDR3 DNA reads as TGTGCCAGTAGTAGCCGGGACTCGGGAGGGAAGTACTTC.

V gene TRBV7-2 combines with J gene TRBJ2-7; possibly TRBD1 for D (6 bases). Germline loops: CDR1 SGHTA, CDR2 FQGNSA. There are 14 residues in the CDR3. V shed 3 bases and J shed 6 bases, with 15 bases lying between them. CDR3 nucleotide sequence: TGTGCCAGCAGCTTCGAGGGGGAGTATGGCGAGCAGTACTTC. Its protein product is CASSFEGEYGEQYF.

With regard to this clone: This sample includes further DNA sequences coding for the same CDR3. The rearrangement links TRBV6-1 to TRBJ2-7; no clear D gene. Germline CDR1 is MNHNS and CDR2 is SASEGT. Trimming cost V 2 bases and J 3 bases, with 5 bases left between them. The CDR3 has 12 amino acids. The CDR3 DNA reads TGTGCCAGCAGTGAACAAGGCTACGAGCAGTACTTC. Translated: CASSEQGYEQYF.

This sequence joins TRBV2 and TRBJ1-1; D is perhaps TRBD1 (5 bases). The CDR3 contains 15 residues. V lost 6 bases, J lost 0 bases, and 14 bases lay in between. Germline lookup yields CDR1 SNHLY and CDR2 FYNNEI. The CDR3 bases are TGTGCCAGCAGATCCAGAGAGGGGTTGAACACTGAAGCTTTCTTT. This sequence encodes CASRSREGLNTEAFF.

The CDR3 nucleotides read TGTGCCATCAGTGAGGTGACAGGGGGAAATTCACCCCTCCACTTT. It encodes CAISEVTGGNSPLHF. This chain links TRBV10-3 with TRBJ1-6, with 9 bases aligning to TRBD1. V gave up 2 bases and J gave up 7 bases; unmatched junction bases: 3. The CDR3 is 15 amino acids. Germline V gene sequence: CDR1 ENHRY, CDR2 SYGVKD.